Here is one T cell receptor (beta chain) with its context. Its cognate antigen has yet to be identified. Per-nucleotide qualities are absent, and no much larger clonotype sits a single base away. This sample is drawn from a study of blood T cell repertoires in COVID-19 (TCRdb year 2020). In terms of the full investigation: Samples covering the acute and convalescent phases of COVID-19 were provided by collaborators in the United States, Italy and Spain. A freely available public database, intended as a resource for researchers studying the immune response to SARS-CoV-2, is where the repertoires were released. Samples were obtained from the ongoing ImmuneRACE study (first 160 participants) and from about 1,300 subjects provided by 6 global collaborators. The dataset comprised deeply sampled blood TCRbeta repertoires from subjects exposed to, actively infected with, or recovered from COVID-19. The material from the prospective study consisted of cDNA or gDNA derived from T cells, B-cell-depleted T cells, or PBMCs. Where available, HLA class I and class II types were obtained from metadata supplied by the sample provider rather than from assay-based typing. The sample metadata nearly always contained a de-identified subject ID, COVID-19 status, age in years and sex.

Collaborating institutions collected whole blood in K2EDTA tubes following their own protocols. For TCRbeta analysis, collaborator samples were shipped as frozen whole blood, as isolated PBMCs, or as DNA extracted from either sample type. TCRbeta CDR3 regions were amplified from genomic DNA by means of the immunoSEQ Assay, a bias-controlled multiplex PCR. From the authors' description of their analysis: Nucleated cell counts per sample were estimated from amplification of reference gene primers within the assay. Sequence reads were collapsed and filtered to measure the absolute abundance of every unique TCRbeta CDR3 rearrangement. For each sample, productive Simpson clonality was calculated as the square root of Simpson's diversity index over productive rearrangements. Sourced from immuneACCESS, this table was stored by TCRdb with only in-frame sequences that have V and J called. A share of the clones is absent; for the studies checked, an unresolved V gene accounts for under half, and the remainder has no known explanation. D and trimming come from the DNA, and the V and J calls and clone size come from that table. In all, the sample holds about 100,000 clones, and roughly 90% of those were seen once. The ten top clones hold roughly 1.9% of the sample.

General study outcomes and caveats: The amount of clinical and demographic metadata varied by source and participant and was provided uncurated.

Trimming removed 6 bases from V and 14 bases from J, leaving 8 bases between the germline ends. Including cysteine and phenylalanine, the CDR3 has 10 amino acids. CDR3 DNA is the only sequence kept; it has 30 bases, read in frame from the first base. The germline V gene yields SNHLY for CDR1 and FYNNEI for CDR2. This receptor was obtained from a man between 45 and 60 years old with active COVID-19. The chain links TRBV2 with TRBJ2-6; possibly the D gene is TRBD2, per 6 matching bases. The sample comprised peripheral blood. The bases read TGTGCCAGCAGCCGGGACTTCCTGACTTTC. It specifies CASSRDFLTF. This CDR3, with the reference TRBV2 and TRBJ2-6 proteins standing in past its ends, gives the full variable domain EPEVTQTPSHQVTQMGQEVILRCVPISNHLYFYWYRQILGQKVEFLVSFYNNEISEKSEIFDDQFSVERPDGSNFTLKIRSTKLEDSAMYFCASSRDFLTFGAGSRLTVL.